This T cell receptor beta chain appears in the sequencing data of a study of blood T cell repertoires in COVID-19. About the research overall: PBMCs, B-cell-depleted T cells, or T cells provided the cDNA or gDNA that made up the material.

The table came from immunoSEQ multiplex PCR; TCRdb's copy has only in-frame clones and leaves some out. Among about 210,000 clones listed, almost 85% were seen once. Germline lookup yields CDR1 SGHRS and CDR2 YFSETQ. Trimming took 4 bases from V and 2 from J; bases not matched to a gene: 5. The CDR3 consists of 16 residues. The specimen sequenced was peripheral blood. The source of this sequence is a woman aged 40-49 years with acute or convalescent COVID-19. The chain employs TRBV5-1 and TRBJ2-5, with 13 bases fitting TRBD2. Here the CDR3 reads CASSAGLAGVQETQYF. The CDR3 DNA reads as TGCGCCAGCAGCGCCGGACTAGCGGGGGTTCAAGAGACCCAGTACTTC.